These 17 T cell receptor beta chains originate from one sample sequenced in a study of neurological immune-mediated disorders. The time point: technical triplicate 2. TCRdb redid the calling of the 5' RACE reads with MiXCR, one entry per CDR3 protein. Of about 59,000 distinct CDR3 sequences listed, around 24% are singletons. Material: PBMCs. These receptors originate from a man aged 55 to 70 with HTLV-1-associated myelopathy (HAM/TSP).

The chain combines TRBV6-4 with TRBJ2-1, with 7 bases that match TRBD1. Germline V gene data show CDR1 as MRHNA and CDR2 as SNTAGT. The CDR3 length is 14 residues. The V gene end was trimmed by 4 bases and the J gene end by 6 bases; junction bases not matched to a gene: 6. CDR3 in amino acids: CASSASPGGNEQFF. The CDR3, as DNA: TGTGCCAGCAGTGCTAGTCCAGGGGGCAATGAGCAGTTCTTC.

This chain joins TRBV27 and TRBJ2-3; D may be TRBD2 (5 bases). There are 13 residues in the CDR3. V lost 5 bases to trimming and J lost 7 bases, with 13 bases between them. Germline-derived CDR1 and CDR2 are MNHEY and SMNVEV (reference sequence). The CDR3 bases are TGTGCCAGCAGTGACCGAGGGTCATATACGCAGTATTTT. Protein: CASSDRGSYTQYF.

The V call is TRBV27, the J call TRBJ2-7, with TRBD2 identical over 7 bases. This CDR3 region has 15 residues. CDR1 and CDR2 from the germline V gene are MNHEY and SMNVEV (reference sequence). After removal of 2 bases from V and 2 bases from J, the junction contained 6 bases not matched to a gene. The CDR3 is CASSLTSELAYEQYF. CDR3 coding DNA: TGTGCCAGCAGTTTAACTAGCGAATTAGCCTACGAGCAGTACTTC.

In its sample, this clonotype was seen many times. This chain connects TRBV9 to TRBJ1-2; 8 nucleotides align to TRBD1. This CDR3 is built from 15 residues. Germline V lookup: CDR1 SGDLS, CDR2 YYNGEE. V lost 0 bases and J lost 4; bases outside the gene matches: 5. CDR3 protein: CASSVGLDRVYGYTF. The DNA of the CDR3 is TGTGCCAGCAGCGTAGGACTGGACAGGGTCTATGGCTACACCTTC.

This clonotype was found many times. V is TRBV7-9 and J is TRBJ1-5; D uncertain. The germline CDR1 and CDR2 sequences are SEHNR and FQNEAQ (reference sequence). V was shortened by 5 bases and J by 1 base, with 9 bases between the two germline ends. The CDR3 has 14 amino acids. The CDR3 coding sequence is TGTGCCAGCAGCCCAATGGGCAGCAATCAGCCCCAGCATTTT. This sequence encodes CASSPMGSNQPQHF.

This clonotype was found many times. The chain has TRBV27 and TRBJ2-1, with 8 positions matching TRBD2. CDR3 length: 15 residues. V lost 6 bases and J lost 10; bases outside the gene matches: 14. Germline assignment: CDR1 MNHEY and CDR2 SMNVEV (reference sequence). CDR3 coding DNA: TGTGCCAGCAGCCCCGGTGGCGGGAGGACACACGAGCAGTTCTTC. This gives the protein CASSPGGGRTHEQFF.

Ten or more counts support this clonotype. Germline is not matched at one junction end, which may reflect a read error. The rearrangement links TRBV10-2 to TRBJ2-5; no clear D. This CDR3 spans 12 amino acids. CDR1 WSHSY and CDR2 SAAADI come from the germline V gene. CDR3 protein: CASSESQETQYF. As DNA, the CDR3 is TGCGCCAGCAGCGAGTCCCAAGAGACCCAGTACTTC.

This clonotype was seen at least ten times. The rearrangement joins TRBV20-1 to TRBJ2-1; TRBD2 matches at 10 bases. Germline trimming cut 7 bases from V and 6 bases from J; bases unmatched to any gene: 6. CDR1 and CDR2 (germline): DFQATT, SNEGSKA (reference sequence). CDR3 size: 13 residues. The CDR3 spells CSGFEREGNEQFF. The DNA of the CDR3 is TGCAGTGGATTCGAGCGGGAGGGCAATGAGCAGTTCTTC.

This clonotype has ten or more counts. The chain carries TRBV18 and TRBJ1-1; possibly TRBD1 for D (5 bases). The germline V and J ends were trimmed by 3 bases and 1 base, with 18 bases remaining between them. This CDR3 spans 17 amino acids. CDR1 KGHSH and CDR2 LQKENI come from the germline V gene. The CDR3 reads CASSPPGLEVANTEAFF. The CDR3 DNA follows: TGTGCCAGCTCACCGCCGGGGCTTGAGGTCGCGAACACTGAAGCTTTCTTT.

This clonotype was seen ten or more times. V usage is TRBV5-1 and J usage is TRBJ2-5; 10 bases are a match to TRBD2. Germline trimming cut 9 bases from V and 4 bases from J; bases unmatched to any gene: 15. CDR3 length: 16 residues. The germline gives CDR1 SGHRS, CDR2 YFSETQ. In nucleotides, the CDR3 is TGCGCCACCACGGGACTAGCGCACCTTACGGCAGAGACCCAGTACTTC. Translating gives CATTGLAHLTAETQYF.

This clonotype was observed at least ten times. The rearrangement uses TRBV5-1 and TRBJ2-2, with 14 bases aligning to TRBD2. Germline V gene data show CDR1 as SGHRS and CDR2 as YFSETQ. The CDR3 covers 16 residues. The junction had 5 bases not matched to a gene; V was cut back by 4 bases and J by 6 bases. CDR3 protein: CASSKGLAGVAGELFF. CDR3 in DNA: TGCGCCAGCAGCAAGGGACTAGCGGGAGTGGCCGGGGAGCTGTTTTTT.

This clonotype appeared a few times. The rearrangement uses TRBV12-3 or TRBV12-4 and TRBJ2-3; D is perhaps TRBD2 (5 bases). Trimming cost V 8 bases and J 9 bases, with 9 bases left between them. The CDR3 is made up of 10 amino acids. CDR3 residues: CASGGVTQYF. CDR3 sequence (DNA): TGTGCCAGCGGAGGAGTCACGCAGTATTTT.

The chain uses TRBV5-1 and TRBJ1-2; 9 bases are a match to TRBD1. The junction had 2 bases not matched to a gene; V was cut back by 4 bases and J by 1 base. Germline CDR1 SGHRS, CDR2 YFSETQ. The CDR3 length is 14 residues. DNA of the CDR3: TGCGCCAGCAGCCCGGACAGGGGTAACTATGGCTACACCTTC. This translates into CASSPDRGNYGYTF. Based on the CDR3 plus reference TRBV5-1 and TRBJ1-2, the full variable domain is KAGVTQTPRYLIKTRGQQVTLSCSPISGHRSVSWYQQTPGQGLQFLFEYFSETQRNKGNFPGRFSGRQFSNSRSEMNVSTLELGDSALYLCASSPDRGNYGYTFGSGTRLTVV.

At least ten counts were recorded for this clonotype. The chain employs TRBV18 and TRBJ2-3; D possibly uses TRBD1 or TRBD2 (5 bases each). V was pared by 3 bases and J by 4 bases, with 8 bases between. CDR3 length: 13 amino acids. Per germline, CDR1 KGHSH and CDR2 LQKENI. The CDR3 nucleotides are TGTGCCAGCTCACCGGGACCAGCAGATACGCAGTATTTT. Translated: CASSPGPADTQYF.

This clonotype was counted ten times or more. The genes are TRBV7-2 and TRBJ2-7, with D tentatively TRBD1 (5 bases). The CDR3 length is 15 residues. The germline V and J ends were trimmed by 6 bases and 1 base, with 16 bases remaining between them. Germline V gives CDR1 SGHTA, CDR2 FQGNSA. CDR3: CASRSNVAGSYEQYF. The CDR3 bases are TGTGCCAGCAGGTCGAACGTGGCAGGGTCCTACGAGCAGTACTTC.

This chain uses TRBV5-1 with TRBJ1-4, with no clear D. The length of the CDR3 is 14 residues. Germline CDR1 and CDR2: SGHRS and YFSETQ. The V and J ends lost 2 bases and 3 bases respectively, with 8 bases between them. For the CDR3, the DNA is TGCGCCAGCAGCTTAGGCGGCCCTAATGAAAAACTGTTTTTT. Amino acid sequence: CASSLGGPNEKLFF.

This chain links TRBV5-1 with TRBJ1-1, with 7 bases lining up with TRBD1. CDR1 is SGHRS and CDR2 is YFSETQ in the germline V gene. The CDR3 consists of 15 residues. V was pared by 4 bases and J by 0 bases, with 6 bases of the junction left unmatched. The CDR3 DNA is TGCGCCAGCAGCGCCGACAGGGCAATGAACACTGAAGCTTTCTTT. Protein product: CASSADRAMNTEAFF.